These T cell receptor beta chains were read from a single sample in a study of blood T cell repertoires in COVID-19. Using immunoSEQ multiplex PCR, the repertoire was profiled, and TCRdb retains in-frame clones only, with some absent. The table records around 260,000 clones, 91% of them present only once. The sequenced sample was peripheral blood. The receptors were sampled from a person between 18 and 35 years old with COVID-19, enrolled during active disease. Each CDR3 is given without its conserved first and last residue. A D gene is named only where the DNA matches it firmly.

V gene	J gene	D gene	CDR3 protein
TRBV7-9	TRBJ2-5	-	ASSSGQLETQY
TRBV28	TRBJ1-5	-	ASSLGGSSNQPQH
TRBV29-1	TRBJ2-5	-	SVGGPLQETQY
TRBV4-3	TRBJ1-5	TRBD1	ASSQGRTGTDQPQH
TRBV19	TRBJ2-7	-	ASSMAGQRGYEQY
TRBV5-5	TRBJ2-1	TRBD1	ASSFRDRLISEQF
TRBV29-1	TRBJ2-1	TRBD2	SVSGRAYNEQF
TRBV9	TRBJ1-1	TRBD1	ASSPGTGGEEAF
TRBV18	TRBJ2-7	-	ASSPGSSYEQY
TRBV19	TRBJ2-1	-	ASSIPGDYNEQF
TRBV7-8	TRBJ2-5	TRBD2	ASSYIGLAETETQY
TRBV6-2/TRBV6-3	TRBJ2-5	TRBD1	ASSYKPGQEGQRQETQY
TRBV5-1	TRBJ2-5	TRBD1	ASSSPGTGASGARETQY
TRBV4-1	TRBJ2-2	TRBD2	ASSQTSSGRYAGELF
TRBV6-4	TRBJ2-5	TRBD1	ASRTGTGRGQY
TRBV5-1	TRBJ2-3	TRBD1	ASSLFGTGGGGDTQY
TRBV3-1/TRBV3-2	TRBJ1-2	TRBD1	ASSQETGGYGYT
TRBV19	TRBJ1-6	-	ASSIVGNSPLH
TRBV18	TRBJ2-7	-	ASSPGLVQGTYEQY
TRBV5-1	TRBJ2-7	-	ASSPDSTSYEQY